These 6 T cell receptor beta chains were all obtained from the same sample, sequenced in a study of T cell clonotyping in hematopoietic cell transplantation. Sequenced by immunoSEQ multiplex PCR; TCRdb stores in-frame clones only, minus some. The repertoire includes 15,000 to 20,000 clones, approximately 85% of them detected once, and under 8.5% sits in the top ten. This sample's time point: recipient sample about 28 days before transplant, after cytoreduction. The sample was peripheral blood mononuclear cells, taken before stem cell transplant. These TCRs come from a man aged 50 to 59 with acute myeloid leukemia. Some clones in this sample may be carry-over from other donors' samples.

V and J are TRBV28 and TRBJ2-3; weak D call: TRBD2 (5 bases). V shed 8 bases and J shed 5 bases, with 20 bases lying between them. The CDR3 has 15 amino acids. Germline CDR1 and CDR2: MDHEN and SYDVKM. The CDR3 DNA reads as TGTGCCAGCGTCGAGGGCGGCGCCGAGGTAGATACGCAGTATTTT. Translated: CASVEGGAEVDTQYF.

The chain is built from TRBV7-6 and TRBJ1-1; unclear D gene. Germline loops: CDR1 SGHVS, CDR2 FNYEAQ. The length of the CDR3 is 16 residues. V dropped 5 bases and J dropped 0 bases, with 16 bases sitting between them. Here the CDR3 DNA reads TGTGCCAGCAGCGCATTTACCGGGCAGGTGAACACTGAAGCTTTCTTT. Its translation is CASSAFTGQVNTEAFF.

The rearrangement joins TRBV7-8 to TRBJ2-7; the match to TRBD1 covers 9 bases. This CDR3 is 15 amino acids long. Germline V gene data show CDR1 as SGHVS and CDR2 as FQNEAQ. Losses at the gene ends were 5 bases for V and 3 bases for J; bases not matched to a gene: 8. The CDR3 loop is CASSARGTGIYEQYF. The CDR3 coding sequence is TGTGCCAGCAGCGCCCGAGGGACAGGGATCTACGAGCAGTACTTC.

This sequence joins TRBV4-3 and TRBJ1-4, with 7 bases fitting TRBD1. This CDR3 contains 16 residues. Losses at the gene ends were 0 bases for V and 7 bases for J; bases not matched to a gene: 8. Germline V lookup: CDR1 LGHNA, CDR2 YSLEER. The CDR3 nucleotides read TGCGCCAGCAGCCAAGATCGCAGGGGGAGCGGTGAAAAACTGTTTTTT. This gives the protein CASSQDRRGSGEKLFF.

The chain recombines TRBV19 with TRBJ1-1; no definite D call. Trimming stripped 6 bases from V and 3 bases from J, with 11 bases between. Germline-derived CDR1 and CDR2 are LNHDA and SQIVND (reference sequence). The CDR3 sequence is 13 residues long. CDR3 region: CASRWAGDTEAFF. The CDR3 DNA follows: TGTGCCAGTAGGTGGGCGGGCGACACTGAAGCTTTCTTT.

The chain couples TRBV4-3 to TRBJ2-1; the match to TRBD2 covers 11 bases. This CDR3 is 18 amino acids long. Germline CDR1 reads LGHNA; CDR2 reads YSLEER. The ends lost 4 bases at V and 0 bases at J; junction bases unmatched: 8. The CDR3 spells CASSRTSGGTSSYNEQFF. Here the CDR3 DNA reads TGCGCCAGCAGCCGAACTAGCGGGGGAACTAGCTCCTACAATGAGCAGTTCTTC.